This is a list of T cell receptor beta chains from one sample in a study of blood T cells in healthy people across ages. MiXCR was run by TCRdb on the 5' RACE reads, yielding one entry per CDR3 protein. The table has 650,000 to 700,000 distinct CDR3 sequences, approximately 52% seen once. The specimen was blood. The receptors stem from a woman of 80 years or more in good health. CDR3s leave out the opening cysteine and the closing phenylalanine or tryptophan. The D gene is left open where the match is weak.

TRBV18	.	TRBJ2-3	ASSPPTTDTQY
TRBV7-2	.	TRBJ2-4	ASSPGGAGENIQY
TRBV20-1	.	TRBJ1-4	SASFGTAEKLF
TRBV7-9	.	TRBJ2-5	ASSSSRETQY
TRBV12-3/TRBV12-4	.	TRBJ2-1	ASREGLNNEQF
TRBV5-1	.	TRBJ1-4	ASSLAVGGSIREKLF
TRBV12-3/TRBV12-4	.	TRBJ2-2	ASNEGVNTGELF
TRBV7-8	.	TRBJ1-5	ASSYVLGQPQH
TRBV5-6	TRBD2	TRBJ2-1	ASSPSGIYNEQF
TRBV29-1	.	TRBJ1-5	SVQAGRNQPQH
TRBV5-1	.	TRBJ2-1	ASSVEIQTYNEQF
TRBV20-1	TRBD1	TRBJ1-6	SAQQGGNSPLH
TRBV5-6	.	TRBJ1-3	ASSLGLQTDTIY
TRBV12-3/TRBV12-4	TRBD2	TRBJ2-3	ASSPLAGGKADAQY
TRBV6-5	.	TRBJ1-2	ASSSRGGAVRGGYT
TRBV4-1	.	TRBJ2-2	ASSQSGAWELF